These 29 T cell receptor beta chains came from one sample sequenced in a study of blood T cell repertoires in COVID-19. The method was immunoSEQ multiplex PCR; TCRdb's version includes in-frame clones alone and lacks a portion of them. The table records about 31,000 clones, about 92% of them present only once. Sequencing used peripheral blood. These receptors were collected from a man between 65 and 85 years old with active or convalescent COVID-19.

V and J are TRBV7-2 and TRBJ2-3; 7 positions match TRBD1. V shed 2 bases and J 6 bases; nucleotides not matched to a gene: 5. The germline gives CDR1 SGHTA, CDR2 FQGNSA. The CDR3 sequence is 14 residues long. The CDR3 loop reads CASSLKGAVDTQYF. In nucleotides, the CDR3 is TGTGCCAGCAGCTTAAAGGGGGCCGTGGATACGCAGTATTTT.

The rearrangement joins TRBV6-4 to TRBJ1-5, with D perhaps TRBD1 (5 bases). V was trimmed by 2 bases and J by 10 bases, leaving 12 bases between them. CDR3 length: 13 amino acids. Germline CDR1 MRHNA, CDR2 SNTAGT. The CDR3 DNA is TGTGCCAGCAGTGACCAGGGAGGTGGTCCCCAGCATTTT. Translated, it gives CASSDQGGGPQHF.

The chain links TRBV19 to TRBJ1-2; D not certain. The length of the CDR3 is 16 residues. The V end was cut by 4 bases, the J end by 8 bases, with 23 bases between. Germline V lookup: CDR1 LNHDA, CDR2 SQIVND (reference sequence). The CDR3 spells CASSSTRRTRSGGYTF. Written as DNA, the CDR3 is TGTGCCAGTAGTAGTACCCGGAGGACTCGGAGTGGGGGCTACACCTTC.

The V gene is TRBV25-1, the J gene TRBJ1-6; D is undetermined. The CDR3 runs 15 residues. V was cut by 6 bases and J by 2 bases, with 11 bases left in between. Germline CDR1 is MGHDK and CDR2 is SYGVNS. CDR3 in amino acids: CASRYPGPYNSPLHF. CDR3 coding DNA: TGTGCCAGCAGGTACCCAGGCCCCTATAATTCACCCCTCCACTTT. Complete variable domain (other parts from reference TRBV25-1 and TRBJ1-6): EADIYQTPRYLVIGTGKKITLECSQTMGHDKMYWYQQDPGMELHLIHYSYGVNSTEKGDLSSESTVSRIRTEHFPLTLESARPSHTSQYLCASRYPGPYNSPLHFGNGTRLTVT.

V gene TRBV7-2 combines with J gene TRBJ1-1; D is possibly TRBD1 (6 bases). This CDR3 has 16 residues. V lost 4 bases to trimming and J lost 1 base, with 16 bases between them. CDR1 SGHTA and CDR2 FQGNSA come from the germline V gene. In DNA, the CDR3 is TGTGCCAGCAGCTCTGTATCTATGACAGGGAACACTGAAGCTTTCTTT. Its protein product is CASSSVSMTGNTEAFF.

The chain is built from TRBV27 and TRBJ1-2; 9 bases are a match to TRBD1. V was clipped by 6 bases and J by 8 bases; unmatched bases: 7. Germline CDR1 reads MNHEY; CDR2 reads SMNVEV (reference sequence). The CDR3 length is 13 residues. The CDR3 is CASSLQGARGYTF. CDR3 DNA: TGTGCCAGCAGCCTACAGGGGGCGCGGGGCTACACCTTC.

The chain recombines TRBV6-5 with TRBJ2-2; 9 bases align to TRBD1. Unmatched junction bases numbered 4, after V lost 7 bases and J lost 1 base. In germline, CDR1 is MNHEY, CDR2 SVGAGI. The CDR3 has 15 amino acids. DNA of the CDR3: TGTGCCAGCACCAGGACAGGGGTGAACACCGGGGAGCTGTTTTTT. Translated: CASTRTGVNTGELFF.

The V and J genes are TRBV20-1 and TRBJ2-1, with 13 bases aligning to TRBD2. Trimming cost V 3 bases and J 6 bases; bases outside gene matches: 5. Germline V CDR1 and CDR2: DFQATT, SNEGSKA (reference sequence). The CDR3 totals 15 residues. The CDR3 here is CSASARLAGGNEQFF. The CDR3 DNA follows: TGCAGTGCTAGTGCTAGACTAGCGGGAGGCAATGAGCAGTTCTTC.

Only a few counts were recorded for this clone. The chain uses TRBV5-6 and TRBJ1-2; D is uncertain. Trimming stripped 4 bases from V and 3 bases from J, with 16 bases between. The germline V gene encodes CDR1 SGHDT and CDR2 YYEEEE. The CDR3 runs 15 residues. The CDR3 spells CASSHVWKGDYGYTF. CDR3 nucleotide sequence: TGTGCCAGCAGCCACGTGTGGAAGGGAGACTATGGCTACACCTTC.

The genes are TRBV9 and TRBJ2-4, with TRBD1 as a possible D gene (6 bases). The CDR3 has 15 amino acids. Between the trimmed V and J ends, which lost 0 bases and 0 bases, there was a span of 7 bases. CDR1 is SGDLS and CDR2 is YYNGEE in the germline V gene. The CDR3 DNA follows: TGTGCCAGCAGCGTAGGAGGGGGAGCCAAAAACATTCAGTACTTC. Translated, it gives CASSVGGGAKNIQYF.

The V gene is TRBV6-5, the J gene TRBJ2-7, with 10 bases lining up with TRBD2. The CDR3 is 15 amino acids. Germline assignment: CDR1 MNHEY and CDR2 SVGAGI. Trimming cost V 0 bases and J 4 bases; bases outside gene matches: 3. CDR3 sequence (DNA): TGTGCCAGCAGTTACTCTTCTAGCGGGAGATACGAGCAGTACGTC. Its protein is CASSYSSSGRYEQYV.

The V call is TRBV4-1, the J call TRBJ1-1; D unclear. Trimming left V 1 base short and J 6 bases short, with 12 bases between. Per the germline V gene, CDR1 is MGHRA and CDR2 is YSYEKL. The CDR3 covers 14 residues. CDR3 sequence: CASSQGPLGAEAFF. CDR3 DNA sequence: TGCGCCAGCAGCCAAGGACCCCTCGGGGCTGAAGCTTTCTTT.

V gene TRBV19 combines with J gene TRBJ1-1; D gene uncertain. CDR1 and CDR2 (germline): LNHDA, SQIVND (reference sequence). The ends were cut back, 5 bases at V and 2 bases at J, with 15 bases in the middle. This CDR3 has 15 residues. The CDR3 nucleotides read TGTGCCAGTAGTCCGGGTGTGAGATCCAACACTGAAGCTTTCTTT. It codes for CASSPGVRSNTEAFF.

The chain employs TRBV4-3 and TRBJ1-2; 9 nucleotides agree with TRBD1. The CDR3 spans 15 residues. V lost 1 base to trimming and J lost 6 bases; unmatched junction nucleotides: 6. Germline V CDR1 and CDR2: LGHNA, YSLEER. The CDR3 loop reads CASSQGGQGQDGYTF. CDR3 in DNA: TGCGCCAGCAGCCAAGGAGGACAGGGGCAGGATGGCTACACCTTC.

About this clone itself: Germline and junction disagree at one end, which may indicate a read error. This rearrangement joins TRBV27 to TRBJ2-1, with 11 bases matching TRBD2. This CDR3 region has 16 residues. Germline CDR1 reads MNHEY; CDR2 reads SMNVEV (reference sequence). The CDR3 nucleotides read TGTGCCAGCGGTTTTACCACTAGCGGGAGAAGACATGAGCAGTTCTTC. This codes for CASGFTTSGRRHEQFF.

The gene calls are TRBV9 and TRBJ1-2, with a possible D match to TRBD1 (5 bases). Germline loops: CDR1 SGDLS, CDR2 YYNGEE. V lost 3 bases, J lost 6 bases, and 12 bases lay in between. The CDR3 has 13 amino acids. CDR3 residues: CASSEGVRNGYTF. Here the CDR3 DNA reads TGTGCCAGCAGCGAAGGGGTCCGGAATGGCTACACCTTC.

The CDR3, as DNA: TGCAGTGTAGGGGATAACTATGGCTACACCTTC. This translates into CSVGDNYGYTF. The rearrangement links TRBV20-1 to TRBJ1-2; tentatively, D is TRBD1 (5 bases). The CDR3 length is 11 residues. Looked up from germline, CDR1 is DFQATT and CDR2 is SNEGSKA (reference sequence). Deletions cut 7 bases from V and 1 base from J, with 7 bases between.

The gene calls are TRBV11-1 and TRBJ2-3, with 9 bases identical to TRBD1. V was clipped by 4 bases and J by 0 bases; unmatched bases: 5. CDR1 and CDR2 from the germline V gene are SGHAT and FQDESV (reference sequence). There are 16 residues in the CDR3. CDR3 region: CASSSQGAISTDTQYF. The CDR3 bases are TGTGCCAGCAGCTCACAGGGGGCCATCAGCACAGATACGCAGTATTTT. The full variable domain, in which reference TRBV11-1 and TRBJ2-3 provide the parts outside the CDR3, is EAEVAQSPRYKITEKSQAVAFWCDPISGHATLYWYRQILGQGPELLVQFQDESVVDDSQLPKDRFSAERLKGVDSTLKIQPAELGDSAMYLCASSSQGAISTDTQYFGPGTRLTVL.

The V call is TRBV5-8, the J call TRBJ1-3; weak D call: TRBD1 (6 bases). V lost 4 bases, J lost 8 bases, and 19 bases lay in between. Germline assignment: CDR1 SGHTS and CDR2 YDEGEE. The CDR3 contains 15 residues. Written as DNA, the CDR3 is TGTGCCAGCAGCGACGAACTACAGGGAGAGGACACCATATATTTT. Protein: CASSDELQGEDTIYF.

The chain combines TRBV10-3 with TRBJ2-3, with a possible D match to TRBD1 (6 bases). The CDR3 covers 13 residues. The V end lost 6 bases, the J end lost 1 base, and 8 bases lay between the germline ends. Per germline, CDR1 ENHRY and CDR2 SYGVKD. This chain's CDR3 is CAISPGGTDTQYF. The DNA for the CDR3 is TGTGCCATCAGCCCAGGGGGCACAGATACGCAGTATTTT.

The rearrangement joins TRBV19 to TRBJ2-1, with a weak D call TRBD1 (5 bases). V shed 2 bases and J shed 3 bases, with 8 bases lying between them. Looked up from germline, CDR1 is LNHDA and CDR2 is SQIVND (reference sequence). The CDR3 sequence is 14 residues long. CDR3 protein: CASSIQGGYNEQFF. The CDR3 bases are TGTGCCAGTAGTATACAGGGCGGCTACAATGAGCAGTTCTTC.

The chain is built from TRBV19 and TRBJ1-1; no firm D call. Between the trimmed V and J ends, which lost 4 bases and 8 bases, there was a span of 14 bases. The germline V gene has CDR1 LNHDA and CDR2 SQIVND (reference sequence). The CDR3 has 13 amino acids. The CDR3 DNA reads TGTGCCAGTAGTAACGGGGTAGCGTCCGAAGCTTTCTTT. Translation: CASSNGVASEAFF.

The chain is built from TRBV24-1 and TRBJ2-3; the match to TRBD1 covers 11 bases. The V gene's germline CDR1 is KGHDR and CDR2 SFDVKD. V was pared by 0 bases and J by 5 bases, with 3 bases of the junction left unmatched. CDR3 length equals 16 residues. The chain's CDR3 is CATSDLLGTGGDTQYF. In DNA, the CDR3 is TGTGCCACCAGTGATTTGCTCGGGACAGGGGGAGATACGCAGTATTTT.

The CDR3: CASTGTYEQYF. The CDR3 DNA reads as TGTGCCAGCACAGGGACCTACGAGCAGTACTTC. The rearrangement joins TRBV6-6 to TRBJ2-7; D possibly corresponds to TRBD1 (5 bases). Trimming took 7 bases from V and 2 from J, leaving 6 bases between them. The CDR3 contains 11 residues. The germline CDR1 and CDR2 sequences are MNHNY and SVGAGI (reference sequence).

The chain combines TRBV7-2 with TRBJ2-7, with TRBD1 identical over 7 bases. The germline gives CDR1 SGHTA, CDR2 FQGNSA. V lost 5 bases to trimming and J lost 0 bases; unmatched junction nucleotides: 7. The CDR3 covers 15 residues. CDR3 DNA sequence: TGTGCCAGCAGCAAAAACCGGGACAGCTCCTACGAGCAGTACTTC. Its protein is CASSKNRDSSYEQYF.

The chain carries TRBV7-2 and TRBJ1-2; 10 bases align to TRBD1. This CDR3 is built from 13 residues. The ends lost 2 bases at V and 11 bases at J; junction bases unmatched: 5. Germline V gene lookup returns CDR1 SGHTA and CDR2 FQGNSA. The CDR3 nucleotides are TGTGCCAGCAGCTTATATAAGGACAGGGGGTACACCTTC. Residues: CASSLYKDRGYTF.

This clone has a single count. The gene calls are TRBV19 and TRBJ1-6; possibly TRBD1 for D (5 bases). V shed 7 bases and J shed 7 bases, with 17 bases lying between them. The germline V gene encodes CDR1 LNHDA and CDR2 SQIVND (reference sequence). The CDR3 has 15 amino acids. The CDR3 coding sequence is TGTGCCAGTACCTCATTTTCGGGGGGGAATTCACCCCTCCACTTT. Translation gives CASTSFSGGNSPLHF.

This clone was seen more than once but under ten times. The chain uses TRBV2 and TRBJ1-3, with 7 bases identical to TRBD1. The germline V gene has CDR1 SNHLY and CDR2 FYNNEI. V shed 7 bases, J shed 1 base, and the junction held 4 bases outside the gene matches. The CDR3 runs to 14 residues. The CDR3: CASKDRSSGNTIYF. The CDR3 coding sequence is TGTGCCAGCAAGGACAGGTCATCTGGAAACACCATATATTTT.

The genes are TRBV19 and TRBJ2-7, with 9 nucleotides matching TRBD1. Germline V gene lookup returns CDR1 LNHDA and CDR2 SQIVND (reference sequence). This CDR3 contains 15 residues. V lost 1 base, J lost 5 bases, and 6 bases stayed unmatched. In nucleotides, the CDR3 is TGTGCCAGTAGTATAGGTGGGACAGGGTGGGACGAGCAGTACTTC. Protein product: CASSIGGTGWDEQYF.